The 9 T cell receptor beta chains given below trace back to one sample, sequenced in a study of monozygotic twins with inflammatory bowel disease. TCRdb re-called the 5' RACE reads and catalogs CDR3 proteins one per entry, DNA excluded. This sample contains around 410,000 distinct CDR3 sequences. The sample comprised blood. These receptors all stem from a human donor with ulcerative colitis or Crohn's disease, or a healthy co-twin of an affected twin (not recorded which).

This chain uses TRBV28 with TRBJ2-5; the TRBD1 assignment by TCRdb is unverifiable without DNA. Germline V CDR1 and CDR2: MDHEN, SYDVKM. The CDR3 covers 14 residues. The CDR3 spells CASSPGTPQETQYF.

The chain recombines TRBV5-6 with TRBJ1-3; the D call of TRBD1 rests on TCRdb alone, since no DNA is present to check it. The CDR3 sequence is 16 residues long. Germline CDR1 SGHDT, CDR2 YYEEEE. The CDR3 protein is CASSRIDRESGNTIYF.

Here the CDR3 reads CASSREGTGRFF. V and J are TRBV4-3 and TRBJ1-1; TCRdb names TRBD1, which stays unverified in the absence of DNA. The CDR3 is 12 residues long. The V gene's germline CDR1 is LGHNA and CDR2 YSLEER.

CDR3: CASSPTGSPSEQYF. This chain connects TRBV7-3 to TRBJ2-7; TCRdb proposes TRBD1, but this gene call is untestable without DNA. The germline V gene has CDR1 SGHTA and CDR2 FQGTGA. There are 14 residues in the CDR3.

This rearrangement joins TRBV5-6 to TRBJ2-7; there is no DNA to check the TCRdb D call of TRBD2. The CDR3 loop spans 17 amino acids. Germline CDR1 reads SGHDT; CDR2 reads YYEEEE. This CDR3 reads CASSSRGLAGVRYEQYF.

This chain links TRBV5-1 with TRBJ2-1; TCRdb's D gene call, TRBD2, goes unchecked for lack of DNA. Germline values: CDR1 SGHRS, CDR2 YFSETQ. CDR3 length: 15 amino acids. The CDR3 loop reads CASSLRSSGYNEQFF.

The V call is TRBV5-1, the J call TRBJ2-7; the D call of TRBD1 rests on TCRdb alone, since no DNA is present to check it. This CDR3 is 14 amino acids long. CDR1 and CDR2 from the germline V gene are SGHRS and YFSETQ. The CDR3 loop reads CASSLLSHSYEQYF.

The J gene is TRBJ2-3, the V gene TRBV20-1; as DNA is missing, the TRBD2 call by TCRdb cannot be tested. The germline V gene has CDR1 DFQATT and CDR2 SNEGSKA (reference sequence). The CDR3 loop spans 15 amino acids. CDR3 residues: CSARDLRDSTDTQYF.

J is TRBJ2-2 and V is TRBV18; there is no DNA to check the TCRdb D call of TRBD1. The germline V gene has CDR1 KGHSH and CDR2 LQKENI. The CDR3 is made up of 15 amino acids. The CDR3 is CASSRERGTDTGLFF.